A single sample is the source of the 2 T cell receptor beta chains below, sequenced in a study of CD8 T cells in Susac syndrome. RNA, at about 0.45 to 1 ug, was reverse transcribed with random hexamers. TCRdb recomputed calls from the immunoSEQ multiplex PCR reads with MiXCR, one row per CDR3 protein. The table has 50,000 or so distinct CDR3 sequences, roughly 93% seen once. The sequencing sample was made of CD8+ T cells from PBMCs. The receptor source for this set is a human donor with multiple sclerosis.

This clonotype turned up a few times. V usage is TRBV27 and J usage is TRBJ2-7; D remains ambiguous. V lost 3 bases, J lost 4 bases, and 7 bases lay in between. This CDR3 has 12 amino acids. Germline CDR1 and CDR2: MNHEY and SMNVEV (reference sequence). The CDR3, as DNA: TGTGCCAGCAGTTTGTTCGGATACGAGCAGTACTTC. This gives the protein CASSLFGYEQYF.

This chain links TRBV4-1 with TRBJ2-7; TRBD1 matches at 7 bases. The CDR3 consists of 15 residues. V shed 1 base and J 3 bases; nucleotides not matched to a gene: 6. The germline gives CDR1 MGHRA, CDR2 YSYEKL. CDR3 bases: TGCGCCAGCAGCCAAGTAAAGGGGGCGGACTACGAGCAGTACTTC. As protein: CASSQVKGADYEQYF.